The rows below give T cell receptor beta chains drawn from one sample of a study of T cells in localized non-small cell lung cancer. The assay was immunoSEQ multiplex PCR, and TCRdb's table has in-frame clones only and misses some. The table lists 60,000 to 75,000 clones, about four fifths of them singletons, with roughly 14% in the top ten. This specimen consisted of peripheral blood, obtained before any cancer treatment. The source of these receptors is a female donor older than 55 with stage I lung adenocarcinoma. The CDR3 runs from the conserved cysteine through the conserved F or W. The D gene is left open where the match is weak. Expanded clones get a size class; other rows say once, few or many, or leave the size out.

J gene | clone size | V gene | D gene | CDR3 protein | CDR3 DNA
TRBJ2-7 | - | TRBV5-4 | - | CASSLYGSGSYEQYF | TGTGCCAGCAGCTTATACGGGAGTGGATCCTACGAGCAGTACTTC
TRBJ1-1 | - | TRBV18 | TRBD1 | CASSPPGTGEAFF | TGTGCCAGCTCACCGCCCGGGACAGGGGAGGCTTTCTTT
TRBJ2-7 | few | TRBV11-3 | - | CASTHRTTPGSSYEQYF | TGTGCCAGCACCCATAGGACCACCCCGGGGAGCTCCTACGAGCAGTACTTC
TRBJ2-7 | - | TRBV7-9 | - | CASSPRGASSYEQYF | TGTGCCAGCAGCCCCAGGGGCGCGAGCTCCTACGAGCAGTACTTC
TRBJ1-4 | - | TRBV9 | - | CASSPDRTNEKLFF | TGTGCCAGCAGCCCGGACAGAACTAATGAAAAACTGTTTTTT
TRBJ1-1 | - | TRBV2 | - | CASSERQQAFF | TGTGCCAGCAGTGAAAGACAGCAGGCTTTCTTT
TRBJ2-3 | - | TRBV11-3 | - | CASSVGSSTYTQYF | TGTGCCAGCAGCGTAGGGAGCTCGACTTATACGCAGTATTTT
TRBJ2-7 | - | TRBV5-1 | - | CASSLPSYEQYF | TGCGCCAGCAGCTTGCCCTCCTACGAGCAGTACTTC
TRBJ1-1 | - | TRBV5-4 | - | CASSLGGNTEAFF | TGTGCCAGCAGCCTTGGGGGCAACACTGAAGCTTTCTTT
TRBJ1-3 | - | TRBV7-9 | TRBD1 | CASSSSGTGVVDRNTIYF | TGTGCCAGCAGCTCGTCCGGGACAGGGGTCGTGGATCGAAACACCATATATTTT
TRBJ1-1 | - | TRBV5-1 | TRBD1 | CASSFLPGQGVAEAFF | TGCGCCAGCAGTTTTTTGCCGGGACAGGGTGTCGCTGAAGCTTTCTTT
TRBJ2-4 | - | TRBV9 | - | CASSVVPQAGNIQYF | TGTGCCAGCAGCGTAGTCCCCCAGGCTGGAAACATTCAGTACTTC